This T cell receptor (beta chain) appears in the sequencing data of a study of human T cells and chemical hapten exposure. Whole-study results and caveats: Relative to controls, expanded TCRs formed significantly more large CDR3 similarity clusters.

This clonotype was seen a handful of times. Its antigen is still unknown. The CDR3 spans 13 residues. V was cut by 5 bases and J by 6 bases, with 13 bases left in between. Germline V gene lookup returns CDR1 MNHEY and CDR2 SVGEGT. TCRdb analysed the RACE reads with MiXCR anew, one entry per CDR3 protein. The profile shows 150,000 to 200,000 distinct CDR3 sequences, around 13% of them singletons. Regarding time point: patch test 1, 2 weeks after DPC sensitization. The treatment was: therapeutic diphenylcyclopropenone sensitization with weekly scalp DPC. The sequence derives from a woman aged 25 to 39 with alopecia areata. Some clones in this sample may be carry-over from other donors' samples. V gene TRBV6-2 or TRBV6-3 combines with J gene TRBJ2-5; tentatively, D is TRBD1 (6 bases). The source material was whole blood, sampled in connection with sensitization to the hapten diphenylcyclopropenone (DPC). For the CDR3, the DNA is TGTGCCAGCAGTCGGGACATCGGACAGACCCAGTACTTC. Its protein product is CASSRDIGQTQYF.